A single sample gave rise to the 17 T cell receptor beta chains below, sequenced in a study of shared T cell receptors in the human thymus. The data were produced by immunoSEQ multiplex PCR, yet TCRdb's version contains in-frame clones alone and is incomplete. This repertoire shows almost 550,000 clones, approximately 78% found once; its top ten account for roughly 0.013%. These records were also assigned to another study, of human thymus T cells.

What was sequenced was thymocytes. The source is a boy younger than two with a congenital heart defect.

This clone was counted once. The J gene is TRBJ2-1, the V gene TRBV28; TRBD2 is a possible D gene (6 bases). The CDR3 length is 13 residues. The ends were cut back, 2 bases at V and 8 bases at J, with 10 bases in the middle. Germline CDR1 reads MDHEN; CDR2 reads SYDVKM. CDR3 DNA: TGTGCCAGCAGTTTAAGGGGCGGGGATGAGCAGTTCTTC. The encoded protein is CASSLRGGDEQFF.

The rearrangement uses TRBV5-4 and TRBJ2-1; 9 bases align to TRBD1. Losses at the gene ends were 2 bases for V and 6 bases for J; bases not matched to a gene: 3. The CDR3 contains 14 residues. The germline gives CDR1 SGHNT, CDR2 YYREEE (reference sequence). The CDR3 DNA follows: TGTGCCAGCAGCTTCGGGACAGGGACCAATGAGCAGTTCTTC. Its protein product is CASSFGTGTNEQFF.

The CDR3 loop reads CASSPPGRVACNEQFF. CDR3 DNA sequence: TGTGCCAGCAGCCCACCCGGGCGGGTGGCTTGCAATGAGCAGTTCTTC. The rearrangement uses TRBV5-6 and TRBJ2-1, with D tentatively TRBD2 (5 bases). The CDR3 runs to 16 residues. Germline V gene lookup returns CDR1 SGHDT and CDR2 YYEEEE. The germline V and J ends were trimmed by 4 bases and 6 bases, with 20 bases remaining between them.

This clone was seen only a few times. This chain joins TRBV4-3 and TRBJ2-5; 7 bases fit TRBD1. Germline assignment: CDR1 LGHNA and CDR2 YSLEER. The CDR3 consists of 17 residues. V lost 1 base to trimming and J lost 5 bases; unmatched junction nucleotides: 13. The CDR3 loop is CASSQGDRNPEGETQYF. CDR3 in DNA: TGCGCCAGCAGCCAAGGGGACAGAAACCCAGAAGGGGAGACCCAGTACTTC.

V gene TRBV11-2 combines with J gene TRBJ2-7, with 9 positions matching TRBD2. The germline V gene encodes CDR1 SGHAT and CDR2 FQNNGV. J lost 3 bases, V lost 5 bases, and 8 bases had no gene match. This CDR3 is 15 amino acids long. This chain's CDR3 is CASSPGFSGGYEQYF. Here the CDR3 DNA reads TGTGCCAGCAGCCCTGGGTTTAGCGGGGGCTACGAGCAGTACTTC.

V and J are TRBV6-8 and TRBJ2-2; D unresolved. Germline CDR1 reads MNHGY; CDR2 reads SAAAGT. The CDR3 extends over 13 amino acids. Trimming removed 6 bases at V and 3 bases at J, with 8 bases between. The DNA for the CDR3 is TGTGCCAGCAGCTCTAGTTACACCGGGGAGCTGTTTTTT. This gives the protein CASSSSYTGELFF.

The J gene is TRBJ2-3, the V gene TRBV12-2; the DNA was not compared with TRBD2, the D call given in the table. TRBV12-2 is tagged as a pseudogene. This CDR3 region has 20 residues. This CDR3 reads CASRLIGLAGGVRNTDTQYF. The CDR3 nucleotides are TGTGCAAGTCGCTTGATCGGACTAGCGGGAGGAGTACGAAACACAGATACGCAGTATTTT.

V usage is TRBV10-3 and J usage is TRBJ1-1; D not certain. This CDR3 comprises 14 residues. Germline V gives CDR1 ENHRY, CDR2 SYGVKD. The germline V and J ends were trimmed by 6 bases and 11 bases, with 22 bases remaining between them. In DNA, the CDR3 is TGTGCCATCAGCAACTCCGGACTCATTGGCTCGGCTTTCTTT. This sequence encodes CAISNSGLIGSAFF.

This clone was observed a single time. The DNA of the CDR3 is TGTGCTAGTGGTTTGGTAGTCGATTGGACACCCGGAGGGACGCAGTATTTT. As protein: CASGLVVDWTPGGTQYF. This chain uses TRBV12-5 with TRBJ2-3; the D gene is possibly TRBD2 (6 bases). Trimming cost V 0 bases and J 9 bases, with 22 bases left between them. Germline V lookup: CDR1 LGHNT, CDR2 FRNRAP. The CDR3 is 17 amino acids.

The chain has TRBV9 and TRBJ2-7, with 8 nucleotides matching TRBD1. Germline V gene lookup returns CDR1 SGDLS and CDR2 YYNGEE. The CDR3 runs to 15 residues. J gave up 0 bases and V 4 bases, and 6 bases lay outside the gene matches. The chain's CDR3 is CASSIYRGVSYEQYF. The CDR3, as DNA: TGTGCCAGCAGCATCTACAGGGGGGTCTCCTACGAGCAGTACTTC.

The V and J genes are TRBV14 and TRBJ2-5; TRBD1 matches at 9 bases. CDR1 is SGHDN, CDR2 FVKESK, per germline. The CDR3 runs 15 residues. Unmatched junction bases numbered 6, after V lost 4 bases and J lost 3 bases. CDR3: CASSPHRGREETQYF. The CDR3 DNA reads TGTGCCAGCAGCCCCCACAGGGGGCGAGAAGAGACCCAGTACTTC.

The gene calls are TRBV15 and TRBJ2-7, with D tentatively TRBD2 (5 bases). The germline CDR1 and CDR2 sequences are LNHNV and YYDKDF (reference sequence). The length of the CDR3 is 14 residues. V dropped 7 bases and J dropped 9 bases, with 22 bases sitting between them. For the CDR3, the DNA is TGTGCCACCAAGAACGGGATAACCCGGACTGGGCAGTACTTC. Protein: CATKNGITRTGQYF. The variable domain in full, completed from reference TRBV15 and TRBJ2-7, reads DAMVIQNPRYQVTQFGKPVTLSCSQTLNHNVMYWYQQKSSQAPKLLFHYYDKDFNNEADTPDNFQSRRPNTSFCFLDIRSPGLGDTAMYLCATKNGITRTGQYFGPGTRLTVT.

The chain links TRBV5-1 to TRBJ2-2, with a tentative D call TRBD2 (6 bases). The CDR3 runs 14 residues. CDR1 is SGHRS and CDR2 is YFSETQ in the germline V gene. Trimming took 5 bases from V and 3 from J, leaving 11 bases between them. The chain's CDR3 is CASRGGPDTGELFF. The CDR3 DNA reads TGCGCCAGCAGAGGAGGGCCGGACACCGGGGAGCTGTTTTTT. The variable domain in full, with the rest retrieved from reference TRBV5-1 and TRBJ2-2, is KAGVTQTPRYLIKTRGQQVTLSCSPISGHRSVSWYQQTPGQGLQFLFEYFSETQRNKGNFPGRFSGRQFSNSRSEMNVSTLELGDSALYLCASRGGPDTGELFFGEGSRLTVL.

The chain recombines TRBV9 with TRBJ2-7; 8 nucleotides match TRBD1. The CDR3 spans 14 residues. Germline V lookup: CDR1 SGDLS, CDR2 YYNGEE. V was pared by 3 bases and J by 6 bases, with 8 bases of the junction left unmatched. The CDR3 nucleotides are TGTGCCAGCAGCGGCGGACAGGGAGGCTCCGAGCAGTACTTC. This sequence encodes CASSGGQGGSEQYF.

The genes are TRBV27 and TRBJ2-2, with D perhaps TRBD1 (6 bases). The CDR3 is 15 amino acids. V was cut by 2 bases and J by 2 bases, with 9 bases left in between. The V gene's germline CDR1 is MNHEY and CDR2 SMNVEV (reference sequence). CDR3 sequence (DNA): TGTGCCAGCAGTTTAGGACAGCTTAACACCGGGGAGCTGTTTTTT. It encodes CASSLGQLNTGELFF.

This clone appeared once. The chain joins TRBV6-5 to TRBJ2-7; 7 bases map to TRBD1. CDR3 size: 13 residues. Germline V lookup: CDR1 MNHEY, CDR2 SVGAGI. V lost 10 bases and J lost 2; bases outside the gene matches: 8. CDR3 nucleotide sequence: TGTGCCATAAGACAGGGTAGCCCCTACGAGCAGTACTTC. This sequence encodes CAIRQGSPYEQYF.

CDR3 bases: TGTGCCAGCAGCTCCAAGGGGGGACAGGGGGCAAGCGGGGCCAACGTCCTGACTTTC. It encodes CASSSKGGQGASGANVLTF. The chain employs TRBV7-9 and TRBJ2-6; 12 positions match TRBD1. The junction had 11 bases not matched to a gene; V was cut back by 4 bases and J by 4 bases. Germline V gives CDR1 SEHNR, CDR2 FQNEAQ (reference sequence). This CDR3 has 19 residues.